The T cell receptor (beta chain) under discussion was sequenced for a study of CD8 T cells in Susac syndrome. Study summary: The Susac syndrome patients were therapy-naive, on corticosteroids, or on intravenous immunoglobulin alone at blood draw.

This CDR3 has 15 amino acids. Trimming removed 5 bases from V and 10 bases from J; junction bases left unmatched: 9. TCR beta was sequenced from blood CD8+ and CD4+ T cells. RNA in amounts of roughly 0.5 to 1 ug was reverse transcribed with random hexamers. By means of immunoSEQ multiplex PCR, TCR beta CDR3 spanning 54 Vbeta and 13 Jbeta underwent amplification. TCRdb re-derived calls from the immunoSEQ multiplex PCR reads in MiXCR, one entry per CDR3 protein. The sample has 150,000 or so distinct CDR3 sequences, 95% seen once. The rearrangement uses TRBV12-3 or TRBV12-4 and TRBJ2-1, with 12 positions matching TRBD2. The receptor was isolated from a human donor with Susac syndrome. Sequencing used CD4+ T cells from PBMCs. CDR3 protein: CASSASGGVIREQFF. The CDR3 coding sequence is TGTGCCAGCAGTGCTAGCGGGGGGGTTATCCGGGAGCAGTTCTTC.